The clone carrying this T cell receptor (beta chain) appeared a few times. In the authors' workflow: Reference gene primer amplification in the assay estimated nucleated cell counts. Libraries were prepared by immunoSEQ multiplex PCR; TCRdb keeps only in-frame clonotypes and omits some of them. V and J calls and clone size come straight from that table; D and trimming were deduced from the DNA. Here the sample spans 130,000 or so clones, almost 80% being singletons. The V gene end was trimmed by 3 bases and the J gene end by 15 bases; junction bases not matched to a gene: 10. There are 15 residues in the CDR3. Germline assignment: CDR1 KGHSH and CDR2 LQKENI. These data belong to a study of blood T cell repertoires in COVID-19. Study information: COVID-19 samples collected from the United States, Italy and Spain covered acute and convalescent phases. T cells, B-cell-depleted T cells, or PBMCs supplied cDNA or gDNA.

The V call is TRBV18, the J call TRBJ2-4, with 14 bases aligning to TRBD2. Material for sequencing was peripheral blood. This sequence originates from a human donor in a cohort sampled during active COVID-19. CDR3: CASSPTPGLAGARYF. As DNA, the CDR3 is TGTGCCAGCTCACCCACTCCGGGACTAGCGGGGGCACGGTACTTC.